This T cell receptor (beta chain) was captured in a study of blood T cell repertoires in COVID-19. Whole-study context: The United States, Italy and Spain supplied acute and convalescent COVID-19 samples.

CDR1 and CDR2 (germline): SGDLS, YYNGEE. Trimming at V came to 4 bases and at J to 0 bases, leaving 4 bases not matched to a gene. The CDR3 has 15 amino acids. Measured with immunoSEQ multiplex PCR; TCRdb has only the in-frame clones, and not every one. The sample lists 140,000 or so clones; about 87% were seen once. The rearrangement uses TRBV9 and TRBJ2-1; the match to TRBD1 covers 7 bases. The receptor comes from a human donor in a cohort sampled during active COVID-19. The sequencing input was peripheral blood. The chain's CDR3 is CASSTDRVSYNEQFF. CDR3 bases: TGTGCCAGCAGCACAGACAGGGTCTCCTACAATGAGCAGTTCTTC.